These 18 T cell receptor beta chains originate from one sample sequenced in a study of blood T cell repertoires in COVID-19. Clones were read by immunoSEQ multiplex PCR, and TCRdb kept only the in-frame ones, dropping some. The profile shows tens of thousands of clones, about 90% of them singletons. Sequencing was performed on peripheral blood. The receptors originated from a human donor in a cohort sampled during active COVID-19.

This clone was detected once. The chain is built from TRBV3-1 (or the pseudogene TRBV3-2) and TRBJ2-1; 9 nucleotides agree with TRBD2. CDR1 and CDR2 from the germline V gene are LGHDT and YNNKEL (reference sequence). This CDR3 has 17 residues. Trimming took 0 bases from V and 9 from J; bases not matched to a gene: 12. CDR3 loop: CASSQDLERGVSGEQFF. Here the CDR3 DNA reads TGTGCCAGCAGCCAAGATTTGGAGCGGGGGGTTAGCGGTGAGCAGTTCTTC.

The chain carries TRBV7-9 and TRBJ1-4, with 9 bases aligning to TRBD1. Per the germline V gene, CDR1 is SEHNR and CDR2 is FQNEAQ (reference sequence). The trim removed 5 bases at V and 8 bases at J, leaving 15 bases unmatched. There are 17 residues in the CDR3. Here the CDR3 DNA reads TGTGCCAGCAGCCCCCGGGACAGGGAGGACGGTGGAGAAAAACTGTTTTTT. Protein product: CASSPRDREDGGEKLFF.

The chain couples TRBV11-1 to TRBJ2-7; 7 nucleotides match TRBD2. V shed 5 bases and J 2 bases; nucleotides not matched to a gene: 12. The length of the CDR3 is 16 residues. The germline V gene encodes CDR1 SGHAT and CDR2 FQDESV (reference sequence). As DNA, the CDR3 is TGTGCCAGCAGCACGACGTCTGGGGGGGGACCCTACGAGCAGTACTTC. This translates into CASSTTSGGGPYEQYF.

V gene TRBV4-3 combines with J gene TRBJ2-3; 9 positions match TRBD2. Germline trimming cut 4 bases from V and 2 bases from J; bases unmatched to any gene: 13. Per the germline V gene, CDR1 is LGHNA and CDR2 is YSLEER. CDR3 size: 18 residues. CDR3 loop: CASSPGGTSRLHTDTQYF. CDR3 nucleotide sequence: TGCGCCAGCAGCCCTGGGGGGACTAGCAGACTCCACACAGATACGCAGTATTTT.

The rearrangement joins TRBV7-9 to TRBJ1-1; D unclear. The CDR3 length is 15 residues. V was clipped by 1 base and J by 10 bases, with 19 bases between them. CDR1 is SEHNR, CDR2 FQNEAQ, per germline (reference sequence). The CDR3, as DNA: TGTGCCAGCAGCTTAGACTGGTCCCCCCAAAAGTTAGCTTTCTTT. This translates into CASSLDWSPQKLAFF.

V and J are TRBV9 and TRBJ1-1; perhaps TRBD1 as D (6 bases). Trimming cost V 3 bases and J 6 bases, with 12 bases left between them. The germline gives CDR1 SGDLS, CDR2 YYNGEE. CDR3 length equals 13 residues. The CDR3 DNA reads TGTGCCAGCAGCGGAATTAGGGGGTCTGAAGCTTTCTTT. Residues: CASSGIRGSEAFF.

The chain has TRBV11-2 and TRBJ2-7; 7 bases align to TRBD2. CDR1 and CDR2 from the germline V gene are SGHAT and FQNNGV. The CDR3 runs to 15 residues. The ends lost 5 bases at V and 4 bases at J; junction bases unmatched: 11. The CDR3 coding sequence is TGTGCCAGCAGCCGGGGTCAGGGAGGGCGTTACGAGCAGTACTTC. It translates to CASSRGQGGRYEQYF. Complete variable domain (other parts from reference TRBV11-2 and TRBJ2-7): EAGVAQSPRYKIIEKRQSVAFWCNPISGHATLYWYQQILGQGPKLLIQFQNNGVVDDSQLPKDRFSAERLKGVDSTLKIQPAKLEDSAVYLCASSRGQGGRYEQYFGPGTRLTVT.

V and J are TRBV5-1 and TRBJ1-1; D is ambiguous. The CDR3 length is 15 residues. Germline V gives CDR1 SGHRS, CDR2 YFSETQ. The V end lost 6 bases, the J end lost 0 bases, and 15 bases lay between the germline ends. The CDR3 sequence: CASTREGTMNTEAFF. In DNA form, the CDR3 reads TGCGCCAGCACCCGAGAGGGCACGATGAACACTGAAGCTTTCTTT.

The gene calls are TRBV11-2 and TRBJ1-6; 7 nucleotides line up with TRBD1. Trimming took 4 bases from V and 1 from J; bases not matched to a gene: 1. Per germline, CDR1 SGHAT and CDR2 FQNNGV. The CDR3 sequence is 15 residues long. CDR3 in amino acids: CASSSQGSYNSPLHF. The CDR3 DNA follows: TGTGCCAGCAGCTCACAGGGGTCCTATAATTCACCCCTCCACTTT.

V gene TRBV7-8 combines with J gene TRBJ1-3; D is perhaps TRBD1 (5 bases). The CDR3 consists of 16 residues. Germline loops: CDR1 SGHVS, CDR2 FQNEAQ. V shed 6 bases and J shed 3 bases, with 18 bases lying between them. CDR3 sequence (DNA): TGTGCCAGCAGACGACTTCAAGGCAGGGATGGAAACACCATATATTTT. Translated: CASRRLQGRDGNTIYF.

The chain is built from TRBV5-4 and TRBJ1-2; D is perhaps TRBD1 (5 bases). Germline-derived CDR1 and CDR2 are SGHNT and YYREEE (reference sequence). Trimming stripped 5 bases from V and 0 bases from J, with 14 bases between. CDR3 length: 15 amino acids. The CDR3 protein is CASRPGMVANYGYTF. For the CDR3, the DNA is TGTGCCAGCAGGCCAGGGATGGTAGCTAACTATGGCTACACCTTC.

J is TRBJ2-7 and V is TRBV5-1; 9 bases fit TRBD1. The germline V gene encodes CDR1 SGHRS and CDR2 YFSETQ. The CDR3 has 16 amino acids. V lost 4 bases, J lost 2 bases, and 10 bases stayed unmatched. The CDR3 bases are TGCGCCAGCAGCGCCCGGACAGGGGAGTTGGCCTACGAGCAGTACTTC. This encodes CASSARTGELAYEQYF.

The chain is built from TRBV5-1 and TRBJ1-5; the match to TRBD1 covers 10 bases. CDR1 and CDR2 (germline): SGHRS, YFSETQ. The CDR3 extends over 15 amino acids. The trim removed 4 bases at V and 4 bases at J, leaving 5 bases unmatched. CDR3 loop: CASSRGTGENQPQHF. DNA of the CDR3: TGCGCCAGCAGCCGGGGGACAGGGGAGAATCAGCCCCAGCATTTT.

This clone was recorded only once. J is TRBJ2-6 and V is TRBV27, with 9 bases lining up with TRBD1. The CDR3 runs to 17 residues. The ends lost 6 bases at V and 3 bases at J; junction bases unmatched: 9. The germline V gene encodes CDR1 MNHEY and CDR2 SMNVEV (reference sequence). The CDR3 loop is CASSQRDRDDGANVLTF. CDR3 nucleotides: TGTGCCAGCAGCCAAAGGGACAGGGATGATGGGGCCAACGTCCTGACTTTC. The full variable domain, rest sourced from reference TRBV27 and TRBJ2-6, is EAQVTQNPRYLITVTGKKLTVTCSQNMNHEYMSWYRQDPGLGLRQIYYSMNVEVTDKGDVPEGYKVSRKEKRNFPLILESPSPNQTSLYFCASSQRDRDDGANVLTFGAGSRLTVL.

The chain links TRBV11-2 to TRBJ2-5; TRBD2 agrees at 8 bases. CDR1 and CDR2 from the germline V gene are SGHAT and FQNNGV. CDR3 length: 16 residues. V shed 3 bases and J 0 bases; nucleotides not matched to a gene: 6. The CDR3 region has the DNA TGTGCCAGCAGCTTCTATACGGGAGGGTACCAAGAGACCCAGTACTTC. Translating it yields CASSFYTGGYQETQYF.

The genes are TRBV28 and TRBJ2-3; TRBD2 agrees at 10 bases. Germline loops: CDR1 MDHEN, CDR2 SYDVKM. After removal of 5 bases from V and 1 base from J, the junction contained 6 bases not matched to a gene. The CDR3 consists of 16 residues. CDR3 in amino acids: CASSLSSGGGTDTQYF. The CDR3 DNA sequence: TGTGCCAGCAGTCTTTCAAGCGGGGGGGGCACAGATACGCAGTATTTT.

The chain joins TRBV10-3 to TRBJ2-2, with D possibly matching TRBD2 (5 bases). This CDR3 has 14 residues. Germline-derived CDR1 and CDR2 are ENHRY and SYGVKD. Trimming cost V 10 bases and J 2 bases, with 14 bases left between them. This chain's CDR3 is CASSRGLNTGELFF. The DNA of the CDR3 is TGTGCCAGTTCTCGCGGGCTTAACACCGGGGAGCTGTTTTTT.

The CDR3 is CASSPAVGEQFF. The CDR3 DNA sequence: TGTGCCAGCTCACCCGCGGTCGGTGAGCAGTTCTTC. The chain is built from TRBV18 and TRBJ2-1; D is ambiguous. V lost 3 bases and J 9 bases, leaving 9 bases between the germline ends. CDR1 is KGHSH and CDR2 is LQKENI in the germline V gene. The CDR3 contains 12 residues. Using reference TRBV18 and TRBJ2-1 for the parts outside the CDR3, the full variable domain is NAGVMQNPRHLVRRRGQEARLRCSPMKGHSHVYWYRQLPEEGLKFMVYLQKENIIDESGMPKERFSAEFPKEGPSILRIQQVVRGDSAAYFCASSPAVGEQFFGPGTRLTVL.